These T cell receptor beta chains were read from a single sample in a study of T cell responses to AZD1222 COVID-19 vaccine. Measured with immunoSEQ multiplex PCR; TCRdb has only the in-frame clones, and not every one. This table has approximately 200,000 clones, about 94% appearing once. Sequencing was performed on peripheral blood, taken on day 0 of AZD1222 vaccination. These receptors originate from an adult in good health. The CDR3 runs from the conserved cysteine through the conserved F or W. For some rows the clone size is stated as once, few or many, or as a class when expanded; others skip it.

>TRBV14|-
CASSQLDTTGELFF
>TRBV7-3|-
CASSEGAEAFF
>TRBV10-2|-
CASKPGTAGNQPQHF
>TRBV28|-
CASSLSKGGIEKLFF
>TRBV7-2|-
CASSSEALRMEQYF
>TRBV29-1|-
CSALIWNTEAFF
>TRBV25-1|-
CASSGWGFRGNTIYF
>TRBV29-1|-
CSVGLGYEQYF
>TRBV27|-
CASSQRQGAKNIQYF
>TRBV12-3/TRBV12-4|-
CASQRQHTEAFF
>TRBV5-1|-
CASSFGQGDGGYTF
>TRBV10-3|-
CAISVRAGEDTGELFF
>TRBV7-2|-
CASSPDGRNQETQYF
>TRBV6-5|-
CASSGPNQPQHF
>TRBV7-9|-
CASRPATSGTAKNIQYF
>TRBV11-3|-
CASSIGGGRANSNEQFF
>TRBV11-2|-
CASSLFSSREAEAFF
>TRBV30|-
CAWSGLAGREQYF
>TRBV28|-
CASSLPTVGETQYF
>TRBV3-1/TRBV3-2|-
CASSLSSGSQETQYF
>TRBV6-5|-
CASRFRGYEQYF
>TRBV2|-
CASSARLAGLETQYF
>TRBV9|-
CASSVEAARGNTIYF
>TRBV7-9|-
CASSSFNEQYF
>TRBV13|once
CASSQGAGGYTF
>TRBV19|-
CASSSRAPGSTDTQYF
>TRBV11-2|once
CASSYVSGSPGETQYF
>TRBV6-5|once
CASNWDSPSTDTQYF
>TRBV10-1|-
CASRPTGGCQPQHF
>TRBV7-9|-
CASSLGGALSGANVLTF
>TRBV19|-
CASSARTDFTSTDTQYF
>TRBV5-1|few
CASSLSSGIEQYF
>TRBV5-5|-
CASSARGRTYEQYF
>TRBV24-1|-
CATSAAAGSIGELFF
>TRBV11-2|-
CASSPGLVYNEQFF
>TRBV5-4|-
CASSWELNTGELFF
>TRBV27|-
CASSPGSRSGANVLTF
>TRBV9|-
CASSADSDSSPLHF
>TRBV9|-
CASSEPGTSGIRSGELFF
>TRBV4-2|-
CASSQNRGGSYEQYF
>TRBV30|-
CAWKSYHLGEQYF
>TRBV28|-
CASRSRGGYTF
>TRBV21-1|-
CASSRIGENTEAFF
>TRBV29-1|-
CSVLGANVLTF
>TRBV30|once
CAWRRGGNTEAFF
>TRBV7-2|-
CASSLQSSYGYTF
>TRBV6-1|once
CASSENRVRAKNIQYF